Presented here are 12 T cell receptor beta chains from one specimen sequenced in a study of blood T cell repertoires in COVID-19. Profiling relied on immunoSEQ multiplex PCR, and the TCRdb table lists in-frame clones only, not all of them. The sample shows 95,000 to 150,000 clones, around 91% of them seen only once. Sequenced: peripheral blood. The receptor source for this set is a man between 65 and 85 years old with active or convalescent COVID-19.

V is TRBV19 and J is TRBJ2-3; 8 nucleotides align to TRBD1. In germline, CDR1 is LNHDA, CDR2 SQIVND (reference sequence). CDR3 length: 16 amino acids. V lost 3 bases to trimming and J lost 3 bases; unmatched junction nucleotides: 8. The CDR3 here is CASSMGRGRVTDTQYF. The CDR3 bases are TGTGCCAGTAGTATGGGCAGGGGGCGAGTAACAGATACGCAGTATTTT.

The CDR3 loop reads CASSASGFRLGNSPLHF. The CDR3 region has the DNA TGTGCCAGCAGCGCATCAGGGTTTAGGCTGGGAAATTCACCCCTCCACTTT. The chain links TRBV7-9 to TRBJ1-6, with D possibly TRBD1 on 5 matching bases. CDR1 and CDR2 (germline): SEHNR, FQNEAQ (reference sequence). Deletions cut 5 bases from V and 7 bases from J, with 21 bases between. This CDR3 contains 17 residues.

The chain employs TRBV6-6 and TRBJ1-1; D gene unclear. Germline values: CDR1 MNHNY, CDR2 SVGAGI (reference sequence). V lost 7 bases to trimming and J lost 3 bases, with 9 bases between them. The CDR3 has 12 amino acids. CDR3 sequence reads: CASTIRDTEAFF. The CDR3 DNA is TGTGCCAGCACCATACGGGACACTGAAGCTTTCTTT.

The rearrangement joins TRBV7-6 to TRBJ2-7; tentatively, D is TRBD2 (5 bases). Germline V gives CDR1 SGHVS, CDR2 FNYEAQ. The CDR3 consists of 15 residues. Trimming took 4 bases from V and 0 from J, leaving 13 bases between them. This chain's CDR3 is CASSSYSEGSYEQYF. The CDR3 DNA follows: TGTGCCAGCAGCTCGTACAGTGAGGGCTCCTACGAGCAGTACTTC.

This chain links TRBV7-8 with TRBJ1-5, with D perhaps matching TRBD1 (5 bases). Germline assignment: CDR1 SGHVS and CDR2 FQNEAQ. The CDR3 sequence is 13 residues long. Trimming left V 5 bases short and J 9 bases short, with 14 bases between. CDR3 nucleotide sequence: TGTGCCAGCAGCCCAGAGGTCGACAGGCCCCAGCATTTT. This codes for CASSPEVDRPQHF.

The chain couples TRBV18 to TRBJ2-1, with D perhaps TRBD2 (6 bases). This CDR3 spans 16 amino acids. Trimming took off 3 bases at V and 5 bases at J, with 17 bases between the two ends. The germline gives CDR1 KGHSH, CDR2 LQKENI. The DNA for the CDR3 is TGTGCCAGCTCACCCCCGTGGGGGGAGTGGGACAATGAGCAGTTCTTC. Translation: CASSPPWGEWDNEQFF.

The CDR3 protein is CASSSQTHGEQYF. Written as DNA, the CDR3 is TGTGCCAGCAGCTCACAGACGCATGGCGAGCAGTACTTC. The V call is TRBV7-2, the J call TRBJ2-7; D unresolved. From germline, CDR1 is SGHTA and CDR2 FQGNSA. This CDR3 has 13 amino acids. The ends were cut back, 4 bases at V and 6 bases at J, with 13 bases in the middle.

V gene TRBV27 combines with J gene TRBJ2-3; no clear D gene. The CDR3 covers 16 residues. Germline CDR1 reads MNHEY; CDR2 reads SMNVEV (reference sequence). The ends were cut back, 5 bases at V and 2 bases at J, with 17 bases in the middle. The DNA of the CDR3 is TGTGCCAGCAGTCCTATTCCGAGAGACATCACAGATACGCAGTATTTT. It yields the protein CASSPIPRDITDTQYF.

The V and J genes are TRBV6-5 and TRBJ2-7; 9 nucleotides line up with TRBD1. Germline lookup yields CDR1 MNHEY and CDR2 SVGAGI. CDR3 length equals 15 residues. After removal of 5 bases from V and 2 bases from J, the junction contained 7 bases not matched to a gene. The CDR3 region is CASSTPGQGTYEQYF. The CDR3 region has the DNA TGTGCCAGCAGTACCCCGGGACAGGGTACCTACGAGCAGTACTTC.

This chain uses TRBV5-1 with TRBJ2-5; D is possibly TRBD1 (6 bases). V lost 6 bases and J 5 bases, leaving 17 bases between the germline ends. This CDR3 region has 14 residues. Per germline, CDR1 SGHRS and CDR2 YFSETQ. Here the CDR3 reads CASTNRAPRETQYF. CDR3 nucleotide sequence: TGCGCCAGCACCAACAGGGCCCCGCGGGAGACCCAGTACTTC.

This chain links TRBV5-1 with TRBJ1-6, with D perhaps TRBD1 (5 bases). Trimming shortened V by 5 bases and J by 6 bases, and 15 bases separated the two germline ends. Per the germline V gene, CDR1 is SGHRS and CDR2 is YFSETQ. The CDR3 is 15 residues long. The CDR3 loop reads CASRRTGEGNSPLHF. The CDR3 DNA sequence: TGCGCCAGCAGGAGAACGGGGGAAGGTAATTCACCCCTCCACTTT. The variable domain in full, with the rest retrieved from reference TRBV5-1 and TRBJ1-6, is KAGVTQTPRYLIKTRGQQVTLSCSPISGHRSVSWYQQTPGQGLQFLFEYFSETQRNKGNFPGRFSGRQFSNSRSEMNVSTLELGDSALYLCASRRTGEGNSPLHFGNGTRLTVT.

V and J are TRBV7-2 and TRBJ1-3; no firm D call. The CDR3 totals 16 residues. Trimming cost V 1 base and J 4 bases, with 14 bases left between them. The germline CDR1 and CDR2 sequences are SGHTA and FQGNSA. CDR3 region: CASSLGQVKSGNTIYF. In nucleotides, the CDR3 is TGTGCCAGCAGCTTAGGTCAGGTCAAATCGGGAAACACCATATATTTT.